This T cell receptor beta chain was recovered during a study of blood T cell repertoires in COVID-19. On the study more broadly: The United States, Italy and Spain supplied acute and convalescent COVID-19 samples.

V lost 1 base to trimming and J lost 1 base; unmatched junction nucleotides: 0. The CDR3 has 15 amino acids. Study processing details: Reference gene primer amplification yielded estimated nucleated cell counts. The method was immunoSEQ multiplex PCR; TCRdb's version includes in-frame clones alone and lacks a portion of them. V, J and clone size are those of that table, while D and trimming were read from the DNA. The data hold around 130,000 clones, with 70% to 90% observed a single time. This TCR came from a woman between 55 and 75 years old with acute or convalescent COVID-19. The sequencing sample was made of peripheral blood. The chain couples TRBV5-3 to TRBJ2-2, with 8 bases lining up with TRBD2. TRBV5-3 belongs to the ORF category, with a function that is uncertain. The CDR3 loop is CARSLTSGNTGELFF. Written as DNA, the CDR3 is TGTGCCAGAAGCTTGACTAGCGGGAACACCGGGGAGCTGTTTTTT.